The present T cell receptor beta chain was sequenced within a study of TIL therapy for anti-PD-1-resistant metastatic lung cancer. Overall study context: Progressing patients received lymphodepletion, expanded TIL infusion and IL-2. Four tumors were EGFR-mutant and two were ALK-rearranged. Overall study findings and caveats: The baseline peripheral repertoire was partially replaced by infused TIL clonotypes that later decayed.

From germline, CDR1 is MDHEN and CDR2 SYDVKM. V lost 6 bases and J lost 0; bases outside the gene matches: 8. This CDR3 has 15 amino acids. The libraries were made with immunoSEQ v3. Libraries were sequenced to 1.5 million to 2 million read pairs (survey) or roughly 4.5-6 million (deep). The protocol was immunoSEQ multiplex PCR, while the TCRdb copy is restricted to in-frame clones and leaves out a portion. Of 50,000 to 65,000 clones listed, roughly 69% are singletons. Time point here: pre-treatment sample, taken before nivolumab and TIL therapy. About this clone itself: The antigen is not known.

J is TRBJ2-7 and V is TRBV28; TRBD1 matches at 7 bases. The sequencing used blood, collected at baseline. This TCR came from a person between 25 and 79 years old with non-small cell lung cancer. In nucleotides, the CDR3 is TGTGCCAGCAGCCTCACAGGGGCCCTCTCCTACGAGCAGTACTTC. It specifies CASSLTGALSYEQYF. Filled out from reference TRBV28 and TRBJ2-7, the complete variable domain reads DVKVTQSSRYLVKRTGEKVFLECVQDMDHENMFWYRQDPGLGLRLIYFSYDVKMKEKGDIPEGYSVSREKKERFSLILESASTNQTSMYLCASSLTGALSYEQYFGPGTRLTVT.